The subject of this entry is one T cell receptor beta chain. The sample is drawn from a study of blood T cell repertoires in COVID-19. Data came from immunoSEQ multiplex PCR; TCRdb stores just in-frame clones and leaves some out. This sample has approximately 310,000 clones, with 85% found just once. Sequencing was done on a sample of PBMCs or T cells enriched from blood (not recorded which). The source of this sequence is a woman aged 30 to 39 who had been exposed to COVID-19.

CDR3 amino acids: CAWSTRGRDGYTF. CDR3 bases: TGTGCCTGGAGTACCAGGGGGCGAGATGGCTACACCTTC. The chain carries TRBV30 and TRBJ1-2; 8 bases align to TRBD1. Germline V CDR1 and CDR2: GTSNPN, SVGIG (reference sequence). The ends lost 2 bases at V and 6 bases at J; junction bases unmatched: 5. The CDR3 covers 13 residues. The complete variable domain, with remaining parts taken from reference TRBV30 and TRBJ1-2, reads SQTIHQWPATLVQPVGSPLSLECTVEGTSNPNLYWYRQAAGRGLQLLFYSVGIGQISSEVPQNLSASRPQDRQFILSSKKLLLSDSGFYLCAWSTRGRDGYTFGSGTRLTVV.